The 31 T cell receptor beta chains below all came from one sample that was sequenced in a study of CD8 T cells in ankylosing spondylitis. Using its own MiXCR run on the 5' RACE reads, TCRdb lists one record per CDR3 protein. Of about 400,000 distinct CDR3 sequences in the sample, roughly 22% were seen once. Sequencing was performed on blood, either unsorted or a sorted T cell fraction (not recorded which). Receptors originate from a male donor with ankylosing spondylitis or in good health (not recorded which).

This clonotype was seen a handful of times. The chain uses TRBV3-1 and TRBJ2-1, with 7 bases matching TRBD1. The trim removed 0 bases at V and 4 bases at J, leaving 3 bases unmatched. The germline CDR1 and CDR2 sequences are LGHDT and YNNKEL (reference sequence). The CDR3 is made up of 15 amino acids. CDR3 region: CASSQDLGQYNEQFF. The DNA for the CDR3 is TGTGCCAGCAGCCAAGATCTGGGACAGTACAATGAGCAGTTCTTC.

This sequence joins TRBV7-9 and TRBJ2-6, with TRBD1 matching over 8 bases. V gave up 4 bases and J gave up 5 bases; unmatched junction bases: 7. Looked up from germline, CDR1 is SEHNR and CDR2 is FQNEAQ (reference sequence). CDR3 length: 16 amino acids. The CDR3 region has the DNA TGTGCCAGCAGCTCCCAGGGGGCAACTTGGGCCAACGTCCTGACTTTC. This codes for CASSSQGATWANVLTF.

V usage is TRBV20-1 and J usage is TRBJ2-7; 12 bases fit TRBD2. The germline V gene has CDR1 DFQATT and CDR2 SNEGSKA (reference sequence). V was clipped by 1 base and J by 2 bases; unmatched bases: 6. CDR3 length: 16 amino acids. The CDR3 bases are TGCAGTGCTAGAGTACTAGCGGGGGGCCAACCCTACGAGCAGTACTTC. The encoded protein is CSARVLAGGQPYEQYF.

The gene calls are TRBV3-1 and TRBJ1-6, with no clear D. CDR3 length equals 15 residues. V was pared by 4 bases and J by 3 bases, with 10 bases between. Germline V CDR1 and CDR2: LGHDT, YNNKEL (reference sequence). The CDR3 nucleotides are TGTGCCAGCAGCCTTTCCGGGGTCTATAATTCACCCCTCCACTTT. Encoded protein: CASSLSGVYNSPLHF. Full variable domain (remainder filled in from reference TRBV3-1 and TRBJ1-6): DTAVSQTPKYLVTQMGNDKSIKCEQNLGHDTMYWYKQDSKKFLKIMFSYNNKELIINETVPNRFSPKSPDKAHLNLHINSLELGDSAVYFCASSLSGVYNSPLHFGNGTRLTVT.

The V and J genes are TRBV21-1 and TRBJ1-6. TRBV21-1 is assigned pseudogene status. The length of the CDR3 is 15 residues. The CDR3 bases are TGTGCCAGCAGCAAAGAAGGGAATTATAATTCACCCCTCCACTTT. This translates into CASSKEGNYNSPLHF.

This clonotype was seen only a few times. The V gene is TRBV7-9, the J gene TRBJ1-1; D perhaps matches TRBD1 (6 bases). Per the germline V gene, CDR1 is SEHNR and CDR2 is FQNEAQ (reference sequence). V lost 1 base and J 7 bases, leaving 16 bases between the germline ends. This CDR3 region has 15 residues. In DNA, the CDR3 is TGTGCCAGCAGCTTAGTTGGCGGGGGGCTTGGTGAAGCTTTCTTT. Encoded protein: CASSLVGGGLGEAFF. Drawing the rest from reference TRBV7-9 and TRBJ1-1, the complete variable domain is DTGVSQNPRHKITKRGQNVTFRCDPISEHNRLYWYRQTLGQGPEFLTYFQNEAQLEKSRLLSDRFSAERPKGSFSTLEIQRTEQGDSAMYLCASSLVGGGLGEAFFGQGTRLTVV.

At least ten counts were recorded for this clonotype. The CDR3 spells CASSYAWEAAFF. As DNA, the CDR3 is TGTGCCAGCAGTTATGCTTGGGAGGCGGCTTTCTTT. The rearrangement uses TRBV12-3 or TRBV12-4 and TRBJ1-1; no definite D call. Trimming shortened V by 4 bases and J by 11 bases, and 14 bases separated the two germline ends. The CDR3 totals 12 residues.

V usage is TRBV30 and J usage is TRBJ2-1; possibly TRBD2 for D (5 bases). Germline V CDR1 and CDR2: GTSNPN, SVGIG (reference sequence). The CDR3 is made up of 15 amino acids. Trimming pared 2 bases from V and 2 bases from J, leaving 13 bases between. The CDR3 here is CAWSFGGGPYNEQFF. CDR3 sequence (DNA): TGTGCCTGGAGTTTCGGAGGCGGTCCCTACAATGAGCAGTTCTTC.

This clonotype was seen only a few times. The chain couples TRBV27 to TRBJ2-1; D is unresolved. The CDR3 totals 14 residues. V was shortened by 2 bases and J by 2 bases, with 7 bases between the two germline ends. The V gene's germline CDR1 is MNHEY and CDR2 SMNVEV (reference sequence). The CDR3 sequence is CASSLDGTYNEQFF. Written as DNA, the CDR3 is TGTGCCAGCAGTTTAGACGGTACCTACAATGAGCAGTTCTTC.

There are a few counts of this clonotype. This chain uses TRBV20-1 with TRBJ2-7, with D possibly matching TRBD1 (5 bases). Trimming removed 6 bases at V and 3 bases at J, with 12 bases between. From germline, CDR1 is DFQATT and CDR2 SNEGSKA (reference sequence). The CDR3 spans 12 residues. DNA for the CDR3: TGCAGTGCGGGGCAAAAACTCTACGAGCAGTACTTC. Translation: CSAGQKLYEQYF.

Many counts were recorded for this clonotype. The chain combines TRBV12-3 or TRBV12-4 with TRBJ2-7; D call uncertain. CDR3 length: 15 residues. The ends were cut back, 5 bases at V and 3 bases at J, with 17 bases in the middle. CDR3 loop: CASSTSLESGYEQYF. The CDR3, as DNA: TGTGCCAGCAGTACCTCACTCGAATCCGGCTACGAGCAGTACTTC.

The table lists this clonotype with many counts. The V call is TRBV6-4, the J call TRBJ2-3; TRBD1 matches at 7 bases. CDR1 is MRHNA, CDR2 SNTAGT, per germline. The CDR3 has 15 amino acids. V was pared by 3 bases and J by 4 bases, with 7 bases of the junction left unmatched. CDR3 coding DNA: TGTGCCAGCAGTGAGGGACCGAGGGGGCCAGATACGCAGTATTTT. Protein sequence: CASSEGPRGPDTQYF.

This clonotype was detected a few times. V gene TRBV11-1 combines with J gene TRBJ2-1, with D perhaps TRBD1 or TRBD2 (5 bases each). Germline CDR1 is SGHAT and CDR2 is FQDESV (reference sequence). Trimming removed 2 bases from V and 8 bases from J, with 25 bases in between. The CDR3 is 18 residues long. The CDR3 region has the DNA TGTGCCAGCAGCTTATTAAGTCTCACCGGGACCATTGGCGATGAGCAGTTCTTC. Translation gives CASSLLSLTGTIGDEQFF.

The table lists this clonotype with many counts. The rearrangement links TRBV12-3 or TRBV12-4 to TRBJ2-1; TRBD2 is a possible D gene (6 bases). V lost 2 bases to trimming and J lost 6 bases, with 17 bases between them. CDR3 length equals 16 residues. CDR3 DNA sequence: TGTGCCAGCAGTTTATCGTTAGGGTTCGGGGGCAATGAGCAGTTCTTC. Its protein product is CASSLSLGFGGNEQFF.

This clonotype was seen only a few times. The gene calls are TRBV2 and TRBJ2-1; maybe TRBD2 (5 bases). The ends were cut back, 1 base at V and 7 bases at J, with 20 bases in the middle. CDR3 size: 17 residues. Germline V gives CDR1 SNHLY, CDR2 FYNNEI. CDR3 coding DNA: TGTGCCAGCAGTGAAGGGGGAGTGGCAAAGCATGTGAATGAGCAGTTCTTC. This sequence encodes CASSEGGVAKHVNEQFF.

CDR3 sequence (DNA): TGTGCCAGCAGGAAGGACAGGGACGAGCAGTACTTC. Amino acids: CASRKDRDEQYF. The V and J genes are TRBV2 and TRBJ2-7, with TRBD1 matching 8 bases. The CDR3 contains 12 residues. Looked up from germline, CDR1 is SNHLY and CDR2 is FYNNEI. The trim removed 6 bases at V and 5 bases at J, leaving 3 bases unmatched.

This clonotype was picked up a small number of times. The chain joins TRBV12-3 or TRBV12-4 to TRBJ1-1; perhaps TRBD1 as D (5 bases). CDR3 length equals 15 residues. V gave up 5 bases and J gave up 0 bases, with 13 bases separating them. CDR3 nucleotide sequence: TGTGCCAGCAGTGGGGGAGACAGCCTGAACACTGAAGCTTTCTTT. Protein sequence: CASSGGDSLNTEAFF.

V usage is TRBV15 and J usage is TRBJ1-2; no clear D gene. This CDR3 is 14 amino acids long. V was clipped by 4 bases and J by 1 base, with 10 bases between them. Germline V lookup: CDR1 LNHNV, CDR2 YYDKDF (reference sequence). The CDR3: CATSTPRDNYGYTF. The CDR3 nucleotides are TGTGCCACCAGCACCCCCAGAGATAACTATGGCTACACCTTC.

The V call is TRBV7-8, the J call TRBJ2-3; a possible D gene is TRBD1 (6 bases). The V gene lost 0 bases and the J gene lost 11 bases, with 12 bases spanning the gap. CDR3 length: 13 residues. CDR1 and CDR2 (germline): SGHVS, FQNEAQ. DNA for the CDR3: TGTGCCAGCAGCTTAGCGCCTGGGGGCTGGCAGTATTTT. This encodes CASSLAPGGWQYF. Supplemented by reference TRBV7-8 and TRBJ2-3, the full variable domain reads GAGVSQSPRYKVAKRGQDVALRCDPISGHVSLFWYQQALGQGPEFLTYFQNEAQLDKSGLPSDRFFAERPEGSVSTLKIQRTQQEDSAVYLCASSLAPGGWQYFGPGTRLTVL.

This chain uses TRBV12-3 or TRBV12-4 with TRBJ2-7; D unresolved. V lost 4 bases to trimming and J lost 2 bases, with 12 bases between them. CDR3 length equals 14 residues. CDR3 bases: TGTGCCAGCAGTTCCACTCTTAAGGCCTACGAGCAGTACTTC. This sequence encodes CASSSTLKAYEQYF.

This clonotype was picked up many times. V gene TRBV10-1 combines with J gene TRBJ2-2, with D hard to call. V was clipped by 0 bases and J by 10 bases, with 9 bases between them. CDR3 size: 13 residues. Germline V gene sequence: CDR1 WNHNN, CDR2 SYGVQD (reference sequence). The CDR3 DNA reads TGCGCCAGCAGTGAGTCTGAGTCGGCGGAGCTGTTTTTT. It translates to CASSESESAELFF.

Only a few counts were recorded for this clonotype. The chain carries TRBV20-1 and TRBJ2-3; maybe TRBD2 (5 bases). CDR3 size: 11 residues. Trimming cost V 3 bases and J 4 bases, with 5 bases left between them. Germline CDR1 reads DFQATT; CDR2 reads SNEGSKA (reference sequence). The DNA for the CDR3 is TGCAGTGCTAGCGGGGCAGATACGCAGTATTTT. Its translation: CSASGADTQYF.

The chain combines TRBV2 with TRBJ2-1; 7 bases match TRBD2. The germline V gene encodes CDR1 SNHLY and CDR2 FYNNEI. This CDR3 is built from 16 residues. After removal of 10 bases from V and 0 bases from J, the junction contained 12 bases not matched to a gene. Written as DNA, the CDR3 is TGTGCCACCCCGTCGGGGGGAGGCAGCTCCTACAATGAGCAGTTCTTC. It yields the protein CATPSGGGSSYNEQFF.

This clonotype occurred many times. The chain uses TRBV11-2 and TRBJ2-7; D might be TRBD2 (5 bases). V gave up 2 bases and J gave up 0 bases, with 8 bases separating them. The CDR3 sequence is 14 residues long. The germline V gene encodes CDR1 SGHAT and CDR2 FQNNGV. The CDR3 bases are TGTGCCAGCAGCTTAAACGGGATCTCCTACGAGCAGTACTTC. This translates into CASSLNGISYEQYF.

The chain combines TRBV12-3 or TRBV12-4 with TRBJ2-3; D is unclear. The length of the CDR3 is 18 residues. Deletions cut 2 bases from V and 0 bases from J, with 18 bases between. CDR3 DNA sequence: TGTGCCAGCAGTTTATTTGGGTCAGAGCCTTCTAGCACAGATACGCAGTATTTT. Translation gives CASSLFGSEPSSTDTQYF.

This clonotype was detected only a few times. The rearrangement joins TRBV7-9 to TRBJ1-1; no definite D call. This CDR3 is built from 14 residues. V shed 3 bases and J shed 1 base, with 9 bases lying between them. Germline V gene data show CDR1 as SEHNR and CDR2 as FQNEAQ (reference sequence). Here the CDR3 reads CASSFTLGNTEAFF. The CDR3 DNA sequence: TGTGCCAGCAGCTTTACCCTGGGGAACACTGAAGCTTTCTTT.

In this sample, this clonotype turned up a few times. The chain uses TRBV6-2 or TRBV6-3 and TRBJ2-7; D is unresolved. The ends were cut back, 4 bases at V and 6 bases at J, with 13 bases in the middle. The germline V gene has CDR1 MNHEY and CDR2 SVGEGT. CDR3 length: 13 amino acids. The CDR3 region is CASSWPPWPEQYF. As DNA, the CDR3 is TGTGCCAGCAGTTGGCCCCCGTGGCCCGAGCAGTACTTC.

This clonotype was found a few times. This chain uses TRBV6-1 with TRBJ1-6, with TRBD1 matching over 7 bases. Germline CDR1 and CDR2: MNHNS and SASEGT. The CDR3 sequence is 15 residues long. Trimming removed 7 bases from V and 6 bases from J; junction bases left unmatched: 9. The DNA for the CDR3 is TGTGCCAGCACTAACCCGGGACAGCTTAATTCACCCCTCCACTTT. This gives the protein CASTNPGQLNSPLHF.

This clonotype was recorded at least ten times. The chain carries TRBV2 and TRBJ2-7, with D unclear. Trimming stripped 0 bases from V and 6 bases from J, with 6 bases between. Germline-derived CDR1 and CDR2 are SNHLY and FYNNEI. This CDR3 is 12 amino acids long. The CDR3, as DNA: TGTGCCAGCAGTGAAGCGGAACCCGAGCAGTACTTC. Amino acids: CASSEAEPEQYF.

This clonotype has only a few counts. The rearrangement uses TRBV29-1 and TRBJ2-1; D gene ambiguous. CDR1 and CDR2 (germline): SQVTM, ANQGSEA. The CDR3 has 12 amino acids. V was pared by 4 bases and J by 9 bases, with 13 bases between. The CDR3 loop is CSVVWGSGEQFF. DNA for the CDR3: TGCAGCGTTGTATGGGGTTCAGGTGAGCAGTTCTTC.

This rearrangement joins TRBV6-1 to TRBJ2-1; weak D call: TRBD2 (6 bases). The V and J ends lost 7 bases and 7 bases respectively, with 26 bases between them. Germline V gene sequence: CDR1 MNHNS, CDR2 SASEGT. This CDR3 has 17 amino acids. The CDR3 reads CASTLALLGGSGNEQFF. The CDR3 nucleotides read TGTGCCAGCACCCTGGCCCTCCTTGGGGGGTCAGGGAATGAGCAGTTCTTC.